This record covers a single T cell receptor beta chain. Per germline, CDR1 MNHEY and CDR2 SVGEGT. With 6 bases clipped from V and 6 bases from J, the junction kept 3 bases outside the gene matches. The CDR3 extends over 13 amino acids. The TCRbeta library was prepared with unique molecular identifiers. MiXCR was run by TCRdb on the PCR reads, yielding one entry per CDR3 protein. Here the sample spans 170,000 or so distinct CDR3 sequences, less than 8% being singletons. This sample was taken from a study of T-cell reconstitution after alpha-beta-depleted transplantation in children. This TCR came from a human donor who donated a stem cell graft to a child with Wiskott-Aldrich syndrome. The sequencing used PBMCs from the stem cell graft donor, collected from the stem cell graft. The rearrangement joins TRBV6-2 or TRBV6-3 to TRBJ2-2; TRBD1 aligns across 8 bases. The CDR3 DNA is TGTGCCAGCAGACAGGGGGAAGCCGGGGAGCTGTTTTTT. It encodes CASRQGEAGELFF.